This note documents a single T cell receptor beta chain sequence. The antigen is undetermined. This sample is drawn from a study of T cell clones after liver transplantation. Looking at the study overall: As an antigen-independent comparator, third-party-reactive TCRbeta sequences came from pre-transplant mixed lymphocyte reactions.

Findings of the study overall: A larger donor-reactive than third-party decline suggested partial antigen-specific deletion. Graft donor-reactive T cells possibly entered the graft instead of undergoing deletion.

CD3+CD4+ and CD3+CD8+ cells were FACS-sorted from thawed unstimulated PBMCs. Sequencing was performed with immunoSEQ multiplex PCR; in TCRdb, only in-frame clones are kept and a portion is missing. The sample has just over 80,000 clones; roughly 85% are singletons. This CDR3 spans 13 amino acids. V gave up 4 bases and J gave up 6 bases, with 10 bases separating them. Germline V gives CDR1 SGHRS, CDR2 YFSETQ. Source: CD4+ T cells from blood, taken approximately 3.5 years after liver transplant. The TCR originated in a human patient who received a liver transplant. Some T cells here may be from the graft donor. The V and J genes are TRBV5-1 and TRBJ2-2; D is possibly TRBD2 (6 bases). The CDR3 region is CASSRLESGELFF. In DNA, the CDR3 is TGCGCCAGCAGCAGACTAGAATCCGGGGAGCTGTTTTTT.